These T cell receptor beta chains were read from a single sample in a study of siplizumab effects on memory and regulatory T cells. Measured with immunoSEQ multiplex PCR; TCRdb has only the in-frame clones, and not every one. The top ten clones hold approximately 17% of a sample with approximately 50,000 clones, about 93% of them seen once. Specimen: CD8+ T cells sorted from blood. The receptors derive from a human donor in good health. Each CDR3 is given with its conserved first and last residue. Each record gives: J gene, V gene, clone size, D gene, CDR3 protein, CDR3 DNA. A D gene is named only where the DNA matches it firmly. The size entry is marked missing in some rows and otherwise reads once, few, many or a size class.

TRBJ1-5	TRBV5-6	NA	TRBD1	CASSSRWTGPFDQPQHF	TGTGCCAGCAGCTCTCGGTGGACAGGGCCATTCGATCAGCCCCAGCATTTT
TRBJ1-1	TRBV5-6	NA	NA	CASSFGRASRVWSFF	TGTGCCAGCAGCTTTGGAAGGGCTAGTAGGGTTTGGTCTTTCTTT
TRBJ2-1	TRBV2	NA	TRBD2	CASPSLAGLKDEQFF	TGTGCCAGCCCCTCACTAGCGGGACTTAAGGATGAGCAGTTCTTC
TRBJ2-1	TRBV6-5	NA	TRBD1	CATTHLGQHNEQFF	TGTGCCACAACCCACCTGGGACAGCACAATGAGCAGTTCTTC
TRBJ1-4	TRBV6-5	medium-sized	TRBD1	CASSYSLTGSIEKLFF	TGTGCCAGCAGTTACTCCTTGACAGGGTCGATTGAAAAACTGTTTTTT
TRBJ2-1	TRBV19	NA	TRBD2	CASSAREYRYEQFF	TGTGCCAGTAGTGCGCGGGAGTATAGGTATGAGCAGTTCTTC
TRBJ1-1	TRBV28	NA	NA	CASRGRDTGRVTQRTAFF	TGTGCCAGCAGAGGTAGGGACACGGGGCGGGTCACCCAAAGGACGGCTTTCTTT
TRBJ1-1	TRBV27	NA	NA	CASSYGTEAFF	TGTGCCAGCAGTTATGGTACTGAAGCTTTCTTT
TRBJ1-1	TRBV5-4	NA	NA	CASSPGRMNTEAFF	TGTGCCAGCAGCCCGGGACGGATGAACACTGAAGCTTTCTTT
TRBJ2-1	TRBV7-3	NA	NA	CASSLIVGPNNEQFF	TGTGCCAGCAGCTTAATTGTTGGGCCAAACAATGAGCAGTTCTTC
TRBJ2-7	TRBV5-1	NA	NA	CASSWGFYEQYF	TGCGCCAGCAGCTGGGGCTTCTACGAGCAGTACTTC
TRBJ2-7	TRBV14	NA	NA	CASSHFGVPTEQYF	TGTGCCAGCAGCCATTTTGGGGTCCCTACCGAGCAGTACTTC
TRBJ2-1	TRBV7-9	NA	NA	CASSGERTIVTDEQFF	TGTGCCAGCAGCGGTGAAAGGACTATAGTGACGGATGAGCAGTTCTTC
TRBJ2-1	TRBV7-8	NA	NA	CASSLDGGTGNEQFF	TGTGCCAGCAGCTTAGATGGGGGGACGGGCAATGAGCAGTTCTTC
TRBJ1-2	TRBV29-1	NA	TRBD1	CSVVTGESYGYTF	TGCAGCGTCGTGACAGGGGAGAGCTATGGCTACACCTTC
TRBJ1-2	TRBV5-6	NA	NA	CASSTIRDNYGYTF	TGTGCCAGCAGCACGATCCGGGACAACTATGGCTACACCTTC
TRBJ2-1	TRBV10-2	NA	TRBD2	CAITGGGWDEQFF	TGCGCTATCACGGGAGGAGGGTGGGATGAGCAGTTCTTC
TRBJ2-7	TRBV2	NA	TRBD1	CASRDRARILGEQYF	TGTGCCAGCAGGGACAGGGCGAGGATCCTTGGGGAGCAGTACTTC
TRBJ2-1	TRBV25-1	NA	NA	CASSDPGSLNNEQFF	TGTGCCAGCAGTGATCCGGGTTCCCTTAACAATGAGCAGTTCTTC
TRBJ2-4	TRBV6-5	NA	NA	CASSAGNSARNIQYF	TGTGCCAGCAGCGCCGGGAACTCAGCCAGAAACATTCAGTACTTC
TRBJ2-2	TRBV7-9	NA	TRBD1	CASSSNRGTNTGELFF	TGTGCCAGCAGCTCAAACAGGGGCACGAACACCGGGGAGCTGTTTTTT
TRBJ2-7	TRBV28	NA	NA	CASSSADLAYEQYF	TGTGCCAGCAGTTCCGCGGACCTGGCCTACGAGCAGTACTTC
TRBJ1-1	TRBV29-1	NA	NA	CSVESGSGRREAFF	TGCAGCGTTGAGTCTGGGAGTGGGCGGCGTGAAGCTTTCTTT
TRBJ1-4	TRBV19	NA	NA	CASSIEDATNEKLFF	TGTGCCAGTAGTATAGAGGATGCAACTAATGAAAAACTGTTTTTT
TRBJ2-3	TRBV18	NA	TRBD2	CASSLLAGDTDTQYF	TGTGCCAGCTCATTACTAGCGGGTGACACAGATACGCAGTATTTT
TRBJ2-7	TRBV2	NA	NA	CASSEVFEQYF	TGTGCCAGCAGTGAAGTTTTTGAGCAGTACTTC
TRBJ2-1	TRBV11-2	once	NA	CASSLERNEQFF	TGTGCCAGCAGCTTAGAACGAAATGAGCAGTTCTTC
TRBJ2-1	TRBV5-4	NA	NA	CASSFSELSEQFF	TGTGCCAGCAGCTTCTCGGAGCTTAGTGAGCAGTTCTTC
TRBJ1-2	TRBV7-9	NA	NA	CASSSTPMDYGYTF	TGTGCCAGCAGCTCGACACCAATGGACTATGGCTACACCTTC
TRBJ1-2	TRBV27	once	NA	CASSSMIENYGYTF	TGTGCCAGCAGTTCCATGATCGAGAACTATGGCTACACCTTC
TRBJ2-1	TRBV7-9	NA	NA	CASSKVLDEQFF	TGTGCCAGCAGCAAAGTCCTAGATGAGCAGTTCTTC
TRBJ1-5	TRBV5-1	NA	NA	CASSLDVARLRLRNQPQHF	TGCGCCAGCAGCTTGGATGTTGCGCGGCTAAGGCTAAGGAATCAGCCCCAGCATTTT
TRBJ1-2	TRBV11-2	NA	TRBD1	CASSPSPDRGLLHGYTF	TGTGCCAGCAGCCCATCCCCGGACAGGGGACTACTTCATGGCTACACCTTC
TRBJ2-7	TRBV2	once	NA	CASGTYEQYF	TGTGCCAGCGGCACCTACGAGCAGTACTTC
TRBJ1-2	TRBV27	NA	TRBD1	CASSLTGDYGYTF	TGTGCCAGCAGTTTGACAGGGGACTATGGCTACACCTTC
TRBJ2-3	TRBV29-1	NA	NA	CSVEDPKGGPRTDTQYF	TGCAGCGTTGAAGATCCGAAGGGGGGACCACGCACAGATACGCAGTATTTT
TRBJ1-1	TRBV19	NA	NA	CASSISLGMNTEAFF	TGTGCCAGTAGTATAAGTCTGGGAATGAACACTGAAGCTTTCTTT